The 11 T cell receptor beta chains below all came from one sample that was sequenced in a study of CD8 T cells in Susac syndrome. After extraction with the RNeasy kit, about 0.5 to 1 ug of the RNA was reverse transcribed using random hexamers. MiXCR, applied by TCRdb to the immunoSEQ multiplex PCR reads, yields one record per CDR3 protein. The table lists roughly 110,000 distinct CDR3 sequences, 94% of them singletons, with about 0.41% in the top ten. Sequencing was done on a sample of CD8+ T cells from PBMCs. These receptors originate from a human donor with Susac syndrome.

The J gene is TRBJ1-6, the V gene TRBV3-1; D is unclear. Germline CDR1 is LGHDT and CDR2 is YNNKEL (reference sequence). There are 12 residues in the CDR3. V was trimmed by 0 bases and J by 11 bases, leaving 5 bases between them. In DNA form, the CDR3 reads TGTGCCAGCAGCCAAGATCTGACACCCCTCCACTTT. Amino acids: CASSQDLTPLHF.

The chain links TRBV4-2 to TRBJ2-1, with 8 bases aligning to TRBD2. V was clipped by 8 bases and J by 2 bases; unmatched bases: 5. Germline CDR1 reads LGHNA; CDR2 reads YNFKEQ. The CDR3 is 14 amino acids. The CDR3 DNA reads TGTGCCAGCGGGACGGGGGGGACCTACAATGAGCAGTTCTTC. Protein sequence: CASGTGGTYNEQFF.

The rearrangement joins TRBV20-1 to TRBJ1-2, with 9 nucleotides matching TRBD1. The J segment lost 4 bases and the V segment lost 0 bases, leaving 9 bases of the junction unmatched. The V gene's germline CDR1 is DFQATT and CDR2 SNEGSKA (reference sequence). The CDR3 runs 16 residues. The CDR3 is CSARDQRQGGTYGYTF. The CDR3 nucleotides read TGCAGTGCTAGAGATCAACGACAGGGGGGTACCTATGGCTACACCTTC.

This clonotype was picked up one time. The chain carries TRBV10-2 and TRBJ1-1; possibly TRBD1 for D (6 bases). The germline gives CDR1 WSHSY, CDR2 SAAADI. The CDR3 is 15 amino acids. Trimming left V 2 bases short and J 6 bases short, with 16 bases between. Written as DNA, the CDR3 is TGCGCCAGCAGTGAGGCCCCAAGGGGGTCGGCTGAAGCTTTCTTT. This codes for CASSEAPRGSAEAFF.

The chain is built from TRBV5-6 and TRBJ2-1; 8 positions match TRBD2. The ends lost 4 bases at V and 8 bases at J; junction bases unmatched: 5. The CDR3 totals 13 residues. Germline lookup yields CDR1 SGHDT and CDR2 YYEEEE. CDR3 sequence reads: CASSPGLDHEQFF. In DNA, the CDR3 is TGTGCCAGCAGCCCGGGACTAGACCATGAGCAGTTCTTC.

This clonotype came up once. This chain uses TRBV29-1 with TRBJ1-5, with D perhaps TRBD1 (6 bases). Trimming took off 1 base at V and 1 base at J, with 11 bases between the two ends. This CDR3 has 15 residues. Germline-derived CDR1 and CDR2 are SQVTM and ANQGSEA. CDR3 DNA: TGCAGCGTTGAAGTAGGGAGGGGGAGCAATCAGCCCCAGCATTTT. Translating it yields CSVEVGRGSNQPQHF.

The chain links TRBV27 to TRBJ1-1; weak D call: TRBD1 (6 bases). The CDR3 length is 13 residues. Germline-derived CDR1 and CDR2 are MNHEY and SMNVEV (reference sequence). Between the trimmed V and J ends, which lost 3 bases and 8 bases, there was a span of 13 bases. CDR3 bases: TGTGCCAGCAGTTTGTCCCGAACAGGGGAAGCTTTCTTT. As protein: CASSLSRTGEAFF.

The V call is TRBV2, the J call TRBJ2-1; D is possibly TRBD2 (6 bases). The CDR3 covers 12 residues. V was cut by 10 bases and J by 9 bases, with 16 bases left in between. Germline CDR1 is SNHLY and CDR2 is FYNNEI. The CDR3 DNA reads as TGTGCCACCCCCGAGGAGGGGATTGAGCAGTTCTTC. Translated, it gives CATPEEGIEQFF.

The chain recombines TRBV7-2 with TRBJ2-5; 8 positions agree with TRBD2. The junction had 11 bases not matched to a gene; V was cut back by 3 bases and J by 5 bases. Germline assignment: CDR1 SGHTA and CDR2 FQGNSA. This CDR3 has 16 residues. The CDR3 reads CASSFLAGLRGETQYF. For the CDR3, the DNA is TGTGCCAGCAGCTTTCTAGCGGGTCTCCGTGGGGAGACCCAGTACTTC. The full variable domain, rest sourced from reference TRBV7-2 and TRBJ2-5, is GAGVSQSPSNKVTEKGKDVELRCDPISGHTALYWYRQSLGQGLEFLIYFQGNSAPDKSGLPSDRFSAERTGGSVSTLTIQRTQQEDSAVYLCASSFLAGLRGETQYFGPGTRLLVL.

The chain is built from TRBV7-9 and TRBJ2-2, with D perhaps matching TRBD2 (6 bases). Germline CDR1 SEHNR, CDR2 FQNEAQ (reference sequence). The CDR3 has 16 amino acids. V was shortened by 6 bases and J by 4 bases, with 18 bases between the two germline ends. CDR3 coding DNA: TGTGCCAGCAGGGGGGACTCCCGCGGTAGCACCGGGGAGCTGTTTTTT. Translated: CASRGDSRGSTGELFF. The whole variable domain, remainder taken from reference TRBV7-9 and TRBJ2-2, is DTGVSQNPRHKITKRGQNVTFRCDPISEHNRLYWYRQTLGQGPEFLTYFQNEAQLEKSRLLSDRFSAERPKGSFSTLEIQRTEQGDSAMYLCASRGDSRGSTGELFFGEGSRLTVL.

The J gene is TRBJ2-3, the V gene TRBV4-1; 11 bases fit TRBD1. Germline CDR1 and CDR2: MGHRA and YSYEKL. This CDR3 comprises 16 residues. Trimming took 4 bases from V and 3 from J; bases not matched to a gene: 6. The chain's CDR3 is CASSPWDRGGTDTQYF. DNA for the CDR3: TGCGCCAGCAGCCCATGGGACAGGGGGGGAACAGATACGCAGTATTTT.